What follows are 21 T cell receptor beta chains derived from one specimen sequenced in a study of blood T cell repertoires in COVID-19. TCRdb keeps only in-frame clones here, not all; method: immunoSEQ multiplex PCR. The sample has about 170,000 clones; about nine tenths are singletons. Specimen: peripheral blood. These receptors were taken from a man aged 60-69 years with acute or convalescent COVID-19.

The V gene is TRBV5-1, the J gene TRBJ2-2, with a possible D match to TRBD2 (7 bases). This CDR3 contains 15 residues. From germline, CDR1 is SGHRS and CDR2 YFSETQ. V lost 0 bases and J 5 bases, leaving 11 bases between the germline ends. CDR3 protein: CASSLAGGRTGELFF. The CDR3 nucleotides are TGCGCCAGCAGCTTGGCCGGGGGGCGGACCGGGGAGCTGTTTTTT.

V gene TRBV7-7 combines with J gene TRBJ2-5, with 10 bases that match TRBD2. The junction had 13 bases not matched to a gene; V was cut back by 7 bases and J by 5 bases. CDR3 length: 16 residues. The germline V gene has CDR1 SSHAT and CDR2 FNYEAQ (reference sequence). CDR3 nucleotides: TGTGCCAGCACCCCAATAAGCGGGGGGGCAGCGGAGACCCAGTACTTC. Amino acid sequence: CASTPISGGAAETQYF.

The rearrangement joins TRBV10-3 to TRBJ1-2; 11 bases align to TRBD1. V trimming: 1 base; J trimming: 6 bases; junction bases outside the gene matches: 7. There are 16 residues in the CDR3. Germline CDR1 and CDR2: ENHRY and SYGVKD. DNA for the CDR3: TGTGCCATCAGTGAGTATGGACAGGGGGCACGGGATGGCTACACCTTC. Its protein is CAISEYGQGARDGYTF.

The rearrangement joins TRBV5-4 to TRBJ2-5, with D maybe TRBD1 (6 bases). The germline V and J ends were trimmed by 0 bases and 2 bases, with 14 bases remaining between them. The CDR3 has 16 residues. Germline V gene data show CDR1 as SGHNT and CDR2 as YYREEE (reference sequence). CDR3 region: CASSLGRGIGQETQYF. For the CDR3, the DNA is TGTGCCAGCAGCTTGGGCAGGGGCATCGGACAAGAGACCCAGTACTTC.

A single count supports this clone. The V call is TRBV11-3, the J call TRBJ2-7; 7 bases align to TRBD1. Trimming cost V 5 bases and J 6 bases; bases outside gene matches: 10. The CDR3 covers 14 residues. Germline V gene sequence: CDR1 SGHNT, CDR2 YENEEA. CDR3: CASSPPRQGIEQYF. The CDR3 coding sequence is TGTGCCAGCAGCCCGCCGAGACAGGGTATCGAGCAGTACTTC.

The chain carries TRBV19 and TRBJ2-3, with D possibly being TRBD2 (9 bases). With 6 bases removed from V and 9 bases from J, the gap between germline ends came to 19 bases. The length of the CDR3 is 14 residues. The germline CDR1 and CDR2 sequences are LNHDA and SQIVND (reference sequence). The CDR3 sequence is CASRGTGSGRTQYF. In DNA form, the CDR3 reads TGTGCCAGTAGAGGGACAGGTAGCGGGAGAACGCAGTATTTT.

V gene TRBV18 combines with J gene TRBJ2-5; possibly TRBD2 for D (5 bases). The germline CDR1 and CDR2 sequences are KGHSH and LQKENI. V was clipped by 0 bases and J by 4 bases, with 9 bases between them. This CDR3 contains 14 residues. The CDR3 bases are TGTGCCAGCTCACCACCCGGTGGGAGAGAGACCCAGTACTTC. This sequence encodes CASSPPGGRETQYF.

In nucleotides, the CDR3 is TGTGCCAGTAGTTACCTCACGGGGAATGAGCAGTTCTTC. This encodes CASSYLTGNEQFF. The rearrangement joins TRBV19 to TRBJ2-1; possible D gene TRBD2, 5 bases. Trimming removed 5 bases at V and 7 bases at J, with 12 bases between. The CDR3 loop spans 13 amino acids. The germline V gene encodes CDR1 LNHDA and CDR2 SQIVND (reference sequence). The variable domain in full, with the rest retrieved from reference TRBV19 and TRBJ2-1, is DGGITQSPKYLFRKEGQNVTLSCEQNLNHDAMYWYRQDPGQGLRLIYYSQIVNDFQKGDIAEGYSVSREKKESFPLTVTSAQKNPTAFYLCASSYLTGNEQFFGPGTRLTVL.

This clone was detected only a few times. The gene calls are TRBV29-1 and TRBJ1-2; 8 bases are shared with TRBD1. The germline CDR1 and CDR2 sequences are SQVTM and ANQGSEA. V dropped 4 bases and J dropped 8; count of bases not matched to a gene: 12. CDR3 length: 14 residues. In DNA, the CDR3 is TGCAGCGTTGGAGGCCGGACAGGGCGTGGGGGCTACACCTTC. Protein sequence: CSVGGRTGRGGYTF.

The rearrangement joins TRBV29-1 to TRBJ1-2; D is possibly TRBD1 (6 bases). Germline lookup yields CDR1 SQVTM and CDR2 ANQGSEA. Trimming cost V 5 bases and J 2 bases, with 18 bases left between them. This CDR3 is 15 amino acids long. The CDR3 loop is CSVFARQATNYGYTF. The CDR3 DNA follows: TGCAGCGTTTTCGCCCGACAGGCTACGAACTATGGCTACACCTTC. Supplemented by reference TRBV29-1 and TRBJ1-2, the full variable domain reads SAVISQKPSRDICQRGTSLTIQCQVDSQVTMMFWYRQQPGQSLTLIATANQGSEATYESGFVIDKFPISRPNLTFSTLTVSNMSPEDSSIYLCSVFARQATNYGYTFGSGTRLTVV.

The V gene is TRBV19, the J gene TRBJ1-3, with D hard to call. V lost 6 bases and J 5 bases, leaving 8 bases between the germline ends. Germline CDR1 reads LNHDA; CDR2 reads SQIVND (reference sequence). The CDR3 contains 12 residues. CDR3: CASSPTRNTIYF. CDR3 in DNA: TGTGCCAGTAGCCCGACACGAAACACCATATATTTT.

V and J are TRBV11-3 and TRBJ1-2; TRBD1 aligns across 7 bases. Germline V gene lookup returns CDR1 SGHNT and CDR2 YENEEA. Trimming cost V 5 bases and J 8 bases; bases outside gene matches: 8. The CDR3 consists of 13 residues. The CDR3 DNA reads TGTGCCAGCAGCCCCGACAGGGATAGGGGCTACACCTTC. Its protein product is CASSPDRDRGYTF.

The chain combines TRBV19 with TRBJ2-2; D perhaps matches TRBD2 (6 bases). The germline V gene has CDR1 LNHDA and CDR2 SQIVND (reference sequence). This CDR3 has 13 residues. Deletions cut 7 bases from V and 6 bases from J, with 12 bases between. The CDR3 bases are TGTGCCAGTACCGTGACTAGTGCCGGGGAGCTGTTTTTT. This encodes CASTVTSAGELFF. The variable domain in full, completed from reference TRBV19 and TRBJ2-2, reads DGGITQSPKYLFRKEGQNVTLSCEQNLNHDAMYWYRQDPGQGLRLIYYSQIVNDFQKGDIAEGYSVSREKKESFPLTVTSAQKNPTAFYLCASTVTSAGELFFGEGSRLTVL.

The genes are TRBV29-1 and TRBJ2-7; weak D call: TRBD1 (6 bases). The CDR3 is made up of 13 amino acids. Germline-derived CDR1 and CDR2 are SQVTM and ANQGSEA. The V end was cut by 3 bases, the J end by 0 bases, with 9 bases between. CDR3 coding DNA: TGCAGCGTTGAGAAAGGGGGCTCCTACGAGCAGTACTTC. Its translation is CSVEKGGSYEQYF.

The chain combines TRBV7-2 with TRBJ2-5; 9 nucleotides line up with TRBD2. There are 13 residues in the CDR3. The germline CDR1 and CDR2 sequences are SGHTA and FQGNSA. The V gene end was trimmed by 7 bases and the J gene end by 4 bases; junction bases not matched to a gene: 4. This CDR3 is CASTIAGVETQYF. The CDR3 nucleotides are TGTGCCAGCACCATAGCGGGAGTAGAGACCCAGTACTTC.

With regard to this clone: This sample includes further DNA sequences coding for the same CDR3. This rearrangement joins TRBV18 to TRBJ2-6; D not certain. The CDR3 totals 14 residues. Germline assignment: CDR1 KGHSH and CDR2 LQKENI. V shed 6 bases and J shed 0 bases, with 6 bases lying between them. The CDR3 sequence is CASSASSGANVLTF. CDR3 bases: TGTGCCAGCTCGGCCAGCTCTGGGGCCAACGTCCTGACTTTC.

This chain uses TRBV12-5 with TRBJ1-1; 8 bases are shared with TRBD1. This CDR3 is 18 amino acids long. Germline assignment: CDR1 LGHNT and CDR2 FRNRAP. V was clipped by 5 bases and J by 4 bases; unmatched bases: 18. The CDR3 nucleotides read TGTGCTAGTGGTCGCGGACCAGGGGGCGTCGGGGAGAGCACTGAAGCTTTCTTT. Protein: CASGRGPGGVGESTEAFF.

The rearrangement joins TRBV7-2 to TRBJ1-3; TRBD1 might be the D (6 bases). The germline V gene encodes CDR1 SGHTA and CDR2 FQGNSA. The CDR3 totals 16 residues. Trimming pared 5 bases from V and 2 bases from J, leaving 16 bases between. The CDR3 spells CASSQDRIQTGNTIYF. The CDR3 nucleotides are TGTGCCAGCAGCCAGGACAGAATTCAGACTGGAAACACCATATATTTT.

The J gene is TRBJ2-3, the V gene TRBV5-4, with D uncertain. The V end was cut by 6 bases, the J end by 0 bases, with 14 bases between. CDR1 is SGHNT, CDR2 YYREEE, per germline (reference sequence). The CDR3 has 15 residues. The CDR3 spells CASTRVSSSTDTQYF. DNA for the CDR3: TGTGCCAGCACCCGGGTCTCATCTAGCACAGATACGCAGTATTTT.

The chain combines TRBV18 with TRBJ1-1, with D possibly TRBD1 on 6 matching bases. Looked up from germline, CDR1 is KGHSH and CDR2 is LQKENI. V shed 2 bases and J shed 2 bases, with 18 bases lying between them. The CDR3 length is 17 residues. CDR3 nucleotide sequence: TGTGCCAGCTCACCATTGTCCCAGGGGTCGGTTAACACTGAAGCTTTCTTT. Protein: CASSPLSQGSVNTEAFF.

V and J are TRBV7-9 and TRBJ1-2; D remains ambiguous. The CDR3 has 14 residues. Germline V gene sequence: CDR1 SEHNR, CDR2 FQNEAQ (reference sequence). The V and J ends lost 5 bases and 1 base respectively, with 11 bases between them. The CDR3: CASSPDGDNYGYTF. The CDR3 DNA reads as TGTGCCAGCAGCCCAGACGGGGATAACTATGGCTACACCTTC.